This T cell receptor beta chain appears in the sequencing data of a study of blood T cell repertoires in COVID-19. Study as a whole: Italy, Spain and the United States were the sources of the convalescent and acute COVID-19 samples.

This CDR3 is 15 amino acids long. The V gene lost 5 bases and the J gene lost 0 bases, with 11 bases spanning the gap. Germline assignment: CDR1 LNHDA and CDR2 SQIVND (reference sequence). Generated by immunoSEQ multiplex PCR, the TCRdb table keeps only in-frame clones and is missing some. The sample lists over 70,000 clones, approximately 80% seen once, with roughly 6.7% in the top ten. Seattle researchers signed up patients amid active infection and tracked them longitudinally. The table lists this clone with a count of one. Sequencing used peripheral blood. The TCR originated in a man between 65 and 80 years old with COVID-19, enrolled during active disease. This chain links TRBV19 with TRBJ1-5; D gene unclear. The CDR3 DNA reads TGTGCCAGTAGTGAGTACAGCAATAGCAATCAGCCCCAGCATTTT. This codes for CASSEYSNSNQPQHF.